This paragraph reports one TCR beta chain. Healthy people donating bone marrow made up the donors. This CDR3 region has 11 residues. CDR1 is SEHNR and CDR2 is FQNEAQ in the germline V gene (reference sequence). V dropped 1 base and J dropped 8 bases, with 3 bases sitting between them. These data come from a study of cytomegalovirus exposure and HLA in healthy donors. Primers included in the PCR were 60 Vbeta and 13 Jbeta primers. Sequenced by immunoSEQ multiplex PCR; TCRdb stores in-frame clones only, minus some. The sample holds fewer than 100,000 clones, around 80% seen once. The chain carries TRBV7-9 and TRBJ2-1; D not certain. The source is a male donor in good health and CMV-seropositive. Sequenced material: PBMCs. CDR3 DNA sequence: TGTGCCAGCAGCTTAGGGCATGAGCAGTTCTTC. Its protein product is CASSLGHEQFF. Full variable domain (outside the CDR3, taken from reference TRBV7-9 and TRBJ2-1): DTGVSQNPRHKITKRGQNVTFRCDPISEHNRLYWYRQTLGQGPEFLTYFQNEAQLEKSRLLSDRFSAERPKGSFSTLEIQRTEQGDSAMYLCASSLGHEQFFGPGTRLTVL.